The 24 T cell receptor beta chains presented below share a single source sample, sequenced in a study of sequential checkpoint blockade in melanoma (dated by TCRdb to the late 2010s). The treatment or condition tag for this specimen amounts to: randomized to nivolumab then ipilimumab (arm A) or the reverse (arm B). The method behind the library was the immunoSEQ multiplex PCR assay. What TCRdb holds here is the immuneACCESS table cut down to in-frame rearrangements. Part of the clones is not present; checked against another copy, under half of the missing clones reflect an unresolved V gene, and the others are unexplained. The sample yields 4,500 to 6,000 clones; roughly a quarter were counted once. Clones ranked in the top ten supply 20% to 25% of the sample. This material consisted of tumor tissue (inferred from file names), taken from a patient given nivolumab and ipilimumab in sequence. These receptors were taken from a human donor with melanoma.

This chain joins TRBV10-2 and TRBJ1-5; D remains ambiguous. The CDR3 extends over 14 amino acids. The ends were cut back, 3 bases at V and 1 base at J, with 7 bases in the middle. Germline V gives CDR1 WSHSY, CDR2 SAAADI. The CDR3 loop reads CASSDSDSNQPQHF. CDR3 in DNA: TGCGCCAGCAGTGATTCGGACAGCAATCAGCCCCAGCATTTT.

This clone was seen a few times. J is TRBJ2-7 and V is TRBV6-8; D could derive from TRBD1 or TRBD2 (5 bases each). This CDR3 is 15 amino acids long. V lost 5 bases, J lost 3 bases, and 17 bases lay in between. CDR1 and CDR2 from the germline V gene are MNHGY and SAAAGT. The CDR3 DNA follows: TGTGCCAGCAGTGAGGTCCTGGGACGGGTCTACGAGCAGTACTTC. It translates to CASSEVLGRVYEQYF.

The chain employs TRBV19 and TRBJ1-6; no reliable D call. V gave up 5 bases and J gave up 4 bases, with 9 bases separating them. Germline assignment: CDR1 LNHDA and CDR2 SQIVND (reference sequence). This CDR3 has 14 amino acids. CDR3 DNA: TGTGCCAGTAGTCCTGCAGGATATAATTCACCCCTCCACTTT. Translated, it gives CASSPAGYNSPLHF.

This clone was seen at least ten times. This rearrangement joins TRBV11-3 to TRBJ2-1; TRBD2 aligns across 10 bases. Germline V CDR1 and CDR2: SGHNT, YENEEA. The CDR3 has 14 amino acids. The V and J ends lost 5 bases and 9 bases, in that order; junction bases with no gene match: 7. In DNA, the CDR3 is TGTGCCAGCAGCCTACCGGGACTAGCGAGTGAGCAGTTCTTC. Translation gives CASSLPGLASEQFF.

This clone has a handful of counts. The gene calls are TRBV11-3 and TRBJ2-7; the D gene is possibly TRBD2 (6 bases). Trimming took 3 bases from V and 5 from J, leaving 14 bases between them. This CDR3 contains 14 residues. CDR1 SGHNT and CDR2 YENEEA come from the germline V gene. The CDR3 DNA reads as TGTGCCAGCAGCTTCGCGGGGCTCGGTAACGAGCAGTACTTC. It yields the protein CASSFAGLGNEQYF.

This clone occurred a few times. V gene TRBV6-8 combines with J gene TRBJ2-7, with 12 bases aligning to TRBD2. Per germline, CDR1 MNHGY and CDR2 SAAAGT. V lost 0 bases and J lost 0; bases outside the gene matches: 3. This CDR3 has 17 amino acids. This chain's CDR3 is CASSYSWTSGDSYEQYF. The DNA for the CDR3 is TGTGCCAGCAGTTACTCGTGGACTAGCGGGGACTCCTACGAGCAGTACTTC.

This clone showed up just a few times. This sequence joins TRBV19 and TRBJ1-4; D unresolved. The CDR3 extends over 13 amino acids. V was shortened by 7 bases and J by 8 bases, with 14 bases between the two germline ends. Germline V gene data show CDR1 as LNHDA and CDR2 as SQIVND (reference sequence). CDR3 sequence: CASTIRGKEKLFF. The CDR3 coding sequence is TGTGCCAGTACGATCCGGGGAAAGGAAAAACTGTTTTTT.

J is TRBJ2-1 and V is TRBV6-8; the D is unclear. V lost 6 bases to trimming and J lost 3 bases, with 9 bases between them. Germline CDR1 MNHGY, CDR2 SAAAGT. CDR3 length equals 13 residues. As DNA, the CDR3 is TGTGCCAGCAGACGCGAACACTACAATGAGCAGTTCTTC. Protein product: CASRREHYNEQFF.

This clone was counted ten times or more. This chain connects TRBV6-8 to TRBJ2-3, with a tentative D call TRBD1 (6 bases). The CDR3 runs 14 residues. Germline V lookup: CDR1 MNHGY, CDR2 SAAAGT. Trimming pared 9 bases from V and 1 base from J, leaving 14 bases between. The CDR3 DNA reads as TGTGCCAGTCTTACAGGGTGGGGCACAGATACGCAGTATTTT. Translation gives CASLTGWGTDTQYF.

The J gene is TRBJ2-7, the V gene TRBV7-5; the table names TRBD1, a call not compared with the DNA. TRBV7-5 is an annotated pseudogene. The CDR3 is 15 residues long. DNA of the CDR3: TGTGCCAGCAGCTCCGCCGGGACAGGGCAGGCCGAGCAGTACTTC. As protein: CASSSAGTGQAEQYF.

This clone showed up many times. The rearrangement links TRBV7-1 to TRBJ2-5; TRBD2 aligns across 13 bases. TRBV7-1 is an open reading frame, and its role is uncertain. The CDR3 has 16 amino acids. J gave up 0 bases and V 4 bases, and 2 bases lay outside the gene matches. The CDR3: CASSLGLAGNQETQYF. CDR3 nucleotide sequence: TGTGCCAGCAGCTTGGGACTAGCGGGGAACCAAGAGACCCAGTACTTC.

In its sample, this clone was seen a few times. This chain connects TRBV28 to TRBJ2-7, with unresolved D. There are 12 residues in the CDR3. V dropped 2 bases and J dropped 3 bases, with 5 bases sitting between them. CDR1 and CDR2 (germline): MDHEN, SYDVKM. The CDR3 here is CASSLGNYEQYF. The DNA of the CDR3 is TGTGCCAGCAGTTTAGGGAACTACGAGCAGTACTTC.

The genes are TRBV18 and TRBJ1-3, with D unclear. Per germline, CDR1 KGHSH and CDR2 LQKENI. The CDR3 length is 16 residues. Deletions cut 3 bases from V and 4 bases from J, with 16 bases between. The CDR3 sequence is CASSPTMIGRGNTIYF. DNA for the CDR3: TGTGCCAGCTCACCGACTATGATTGGGAGAGGAAACACCATATATTTT.

This chain uses TRBV15 with TRBJ2-2; TRBD1 is a possible D gene (5 bases). Germline CDR1 reads LNHNV; CDR2 reads YYDKDF (reference sequence). The CDR3 runs to 17 residues. V lost 0 bases and J lost 2, with 13 bases in between. CDR3 amino acids: CATSREGAGLNTGELFF. The CDR3 bases are TGTGCCACCAGCAGAGAAGGGGCAGGGTTAAACACCGGGGAGCTGTTTTTT.

V and J are TRBV5-1 and TRBJ2-3, with D unresolved. CDR3 length: 14 residues. The ends were cut back, 5 bases at V and 4 bases at J, with 14 bases in the middle. In germline, CDR1 is SGHRS, CDR2 YFSETQ. The CDR3 sequence: CASSGLGSPDTQYF. The CDR3 DNA reads TGCGCCAGCAGTGGGCTAGGCTCCCCAGATACGCAGTATTTT. Based on the CDR3 plus reference TRBV5-1 and TRBJ2-3, the full variable domain is KAGVTQTPRYLIKTRGQQVTLSCSPISGHRSVSWYQQTPGQGLQFLFEYFSETQRNKGNFPGRFSGRQFSNSRSEMNVSTLELGDSALYLCASSGLGSPDTQYFGPGTRLTVL.

This clone is labeled medium-sized (0.01 to 0.1%). The chain recombines TRBV6-8 with TRBJ2-2; 10 positions agree with TRBD2. The CDR3 has 18 residues. The germline V gene encodes CDR1 MNHGY and CDR2 SAAAGT. With V trimmed by 2 bases and J by 4 bases, 10 bases remained unmatched. The DNA of the CDR3 is TGTGCCAGCAGTTACCGAGGTAGCGGGAGGAGGAGCACCGGGGAGCTGTTTTTT. Translating it yields CASSYRGSGRRSTGELFF.

This chain connects TRBV9 to TRBJ1-3, with TRBD1 matching over 10 bases. The germline V gene has CDR1 SGDLS and CDR2 YYNGEE. CDR3 length: 18 residues. Trimming removed 0 bases from V and 4 bases from J; junction bases left unmatched: 10. The CDR3, as DNA: TGTGCCAGCAGCGTAGCTCCAACCGGGACAGGGGCCGGAAACACCATATATTTT. Its translation is CASSVAPTGTGAGNTIYF.

This chain links TRBV28 with TRBJ2-1; TRBD2 aligns across 7 bases. The CDR3 spans 15 residues. Germline lookup yields CDR1 MDHEN and CDR2 SYDVKM. V gave up 5 bases and J gave up 0 bases; unmatched junction bases: 4. The DNA for the CDR3 is TGTGCCAGCAGTCCTCCTAGCGGCTCCTACAATGAGCAGTTCTTC. It encodes CASSPPSGSYNEQFF.

This clone was seen a handful of times. The V and J genes are TRBV11-3 and TRBJ2-5; the match to TRBD1 covers 10 bases. Germline CDR1 SGHNT, CDR2 YENEEA. This CDR3 spans 15 amino acids. With 3 bases clipped from V and 5 bases from J, the junction kept 6 bases outside the gene matches. CDR3 region: CASSLTGGYGETQYF. DNA of the CDR3: TGTGCCAGCAGCTTGACAGGGGGCTACGGGGAGACCCAGTACTTC.

The CDR3 protein is CASSLWGQGVNTGELFF. DNA for the CDR3: TGCGCCAGCAGCTTGTGGGGACAGGGGGTAAACACCGGGGAGCTGTTTTTT. The chain recombines TRBV5-1 with TRBJ2-2; 11 nucleotides agree with TRBD1. Unmatched junction bases numbered 4, after V lost 1 base and J lost 2 bases. The CDR3 is 17 amino acids. Germline loops: CDR1 SGHRS, CDR2 YFSETQ.

By share, this clone counts as medium-sized. The V gene is TRBV6-8, the J gene TRBJ2-1; 7 nucleotides match TRBD1. The CDR3 length is 13 residues. Germline values: CDR1 MNHGY, CDR2 SAAAGT. The ends lost 8 bases at V and 9 bases at J; junction bases unmatched: 10. CDR3: CASEGQALTEQFF. The CDR3 bases are TGTGCCAGCGAAGGACAGGCCCTTACTGAGCAGTTCTTC.

The sample holds many counts of this clone. The rearrangement links TRBV11-3 to TRBJ2-3; D assignment may be TRBD1 or TRBD2 (5 bases each). With 4 bases removed from V and 3 bases from J, the gap between germline ends came to 14 bases. The germline V gene encodes CDR1 SGHNT and CDR2 YENEEA. The CDR3 is 15 residues long. Written as DNA, the CDR3 is TGTGCCAGCAGCTCCGGGACCCGGGCGACAGATACGCAGTATTTT. Translation: CASSSGTRATDTQYF.

The V gene is TRBV5-1, the J gene TRBJ2-1; 7 positions agree with TRBD1. This CDR3 is built from 14 residues. Trimming at V came to 1 base and at J to 6 bases, leaving 4 bases not matched to a gene. The germline gives CDR1 SGHRS, CDR2 YFSETQ. As DNA, the CDR3 is TGCGCCAGCAGCTTGAATGCAGGGGGCAATGAGCAGTTCTTC. Translation: CASSLNAGGNEQFF.

The chain employs TRBV6-8 and TRBJ1-1; D remains ambiguous. Trimming shortened V by 6 bases and J by 0 bases, and 8 bases separated the two germline ends. This CDR3 comprises 13 residues. The germline V gene encodes CDR1 MNHGY and CDR2 SAAAGT. The CDR3 reads CASRLLMNTEAFF. As DNA, the CDR3 is TGTGCCAGCAGGCTACTCATGAACACTGAAGCTTTCTTT.